One and the same sample provided the 8 T cell receptor beta chains below, sequenced in a study of blood T cell repertoires in COVID-19. Profiled with immunoSEQ multiplex PCR; TCRdb holds only in-frame clones, not every one. The data contain 380,000 or so clones, around 90% of them singletons. Sequencing was carried out using peripheral blood. These receptors all come from a man in his forties with acute or convalescent COVID-19.

This CDR3 reads CASRQVRSSGLHYEQYF. CDR3 nucleotides: TGTGCCAGCAGGCAGGTCAGGTCTAGCGGCCTCCACTACGAGCAGTACTTC. The chain uses TRBV27 and TRBJ2-7; TRBD2 agrees at 7 bases. Trimming took 6 bases from V and 3 from J; bases not matched to a gene: 17. CDR3 length equals 17 residues. CDR1 MNHEY and CDR2 SMNVEV come from the germline V gene (reference sequence).

This chain joins TRBV2 and TRBJ2-5; the match to TRBD1 covers 7 bases. Losses at the gene ends were 7 bases for V and 7 bases for J; bases not matched to a gene: 12. The CDR3 spans 14 residues. Germline V lookup: CDR1 SNHLY, CDR2 FYNNEI. This CDR3 reads CASTDRRRRGTQYF. The CDR3 DNA is TGTGCCAGCACGGACAGGCGTCGACGAGGGACCCAGTACTTC.

V is TRBV2 and J is TRBJ2-3, with 13 bases that match TRBD2. The germline CDR1 and CDR2 sequences are SNHLY and FYNNEI. The junction had 15 bases not matched to a gene; V was cut back by 9 bases and J by 0 bases. The length of the CDR3 is 19 residues. The CDR3 DNA follows: TGTGCCAGTGAACCTATCAACGGGACTAGCGGGACTAGCACAGATACGCAGTATTTT. Protein sequence: CASEPINGTSGTSTDTQYF.

V usage is TRBV29-1 and J usage is TRBJ2-1, with unresolved D. Trimming shortened V by 4 bases and J by 5 bases, and 3 bases separated the two germline ends. The CDR3 has 10 residues. Germline CDR1 reads SQVTM; CDR2 reads ANQGSEA. The CDR3 loop is CSVGHNEQFF. The CDR3, as DNA: TGCAGCGTTGGGCACAATGAGCAGTTCTTC.

The rearrangement joins TRBV10-3 to TRBJ1-2; D unresolved. Germline V gene data show CDR1 as ENHRY and CDR2 as SYGVKD. CDR3 length equals 13 residues. V dropped 0 bases and J dropped 8 bases, with 10 bases sitting between them. CDR3 nucleotides: TGTGCCATCAGTGAGTCTAGAAATATAGGCTACACCTTC. The encoded protein is CAISESRNIGYTF.

This clone was picked up one time. This sequence joins TRBV7-2 and TRBJ1-4, with D possibly TRBD1 on 6 matching bases. The germline V gene encodes CDR1 SGHTA and CDR2 FQGNSA. The V end was cut by 1 base, the J end by 10 bases, with 13 bases between. This CDR3 spans 14 amino acids. The CDR3 coding sequence is TGTGCCAGCAGCTTAGATCCAGGGGTGGGAAAACTGTTTTTT. Its protein is CASSLDPGVGKLFF.

This chain links TRBV7-2 with TRBJ1-6; no firm D call. The CDR3 length is 15 residues. CDR1 is SGHTA and CDR2 is FQGNSA in the germline V gene. V dropped 7 bases and J dropped 12 bases, with 22 bases sitting between them. The CDR3 protein is CASTLNSGRLLPLHF. CDR3 bases: TGTGCCAGCACCCTGAACAGTGGGAGGCTCTTACCCCTCCACTTT.

The rearrangement uses TRBV9 and TRBJ2-7, with D uncertain. Germline CDR1 and CDR2: SGDLS and YYNGEE. Trimming removed 5 bases at V and 0 bases at J, with 12 bases between. The CDR3 extends over 14 amino acids. CDR3 protein: CASSALGSSYEQYF. The DNA of the CDR3 is TGTGCCAGCAGTGCCCTGGGCAGCTCCTACGAGCAGTACTTC. Full variable domain (rest looked up from reference TRBV9 and TRBJ2-7): DSGVTQTPKHLITATGQRVTLRCSPRSGDLSVYWYQQSLDQGLQFLIQYYNGEERAKGNILERFSAQQFPDLHSELNLSSLELGDSALYFCASSALGSSYEQYFGPGTRLTVT.